This entry features one TCR beta chain sequence. TCRdb fed the 5' RACE reads into MiXCR, producing one record per CDR3 protein. The data show hundreds of thousands of distinct CDR3 sequences, approximately 15% seen once. This entry is derived from a study of T-cell memory formation after mild COVID-19. Across the study: TCR clusters mostly belonged to single donors.

The trim removed 5 bases at V and 0 bases at J, leaving 11 bases unmatched. The CDR3 is made up of 17 amino acids. The TCR was taken from a man between 18 and 35 years old who had mild COVID-19 (a few samples of this study predate the infection). Cell type and time point are not known. This sequence joins TRBV12-3 or TRBV12-4 and TRBJ1-2; 8 positions agree with TRBD1. The material sequenced was PBMCs or a T cell subset sorted from them (not recorded which). CDR3 sequence reads: CASSPTGQAKSNYGYTF. The CDR3 DNA is TGTGCCAGCAGTCCCACGGGACAGGCAAAGTCTAACTATGGCTACACCTTC.